This T cell receptor beta chain is from a study of blood T cell repertoires in COVID-19. The germline V gene encodes CDR1 MNHNY and CDR2 SVGAGI (reference sequence). After removal of 5 bases from V and 3 bases from J, the junction contained 7 bases not matched to a gene. CDR3 length: 16 residues. The method was immunoSEQ multiplex PCR; TCRdb's version includes in-frame clones alone and lacks a portion of them. The repertoire consists of some 150,000 clones, with 82% occurring once and the leading ten covering 8% to 9.5%. The sequencing input was peripheral blood. The genes are TRBV6-6 and TRBJ1-3; TRBD1 aligns across 10 bases. This sequence originates from a woman in her seventies with acute or convalescent COVID-19. CDR3 region: CASSISGTGVGNTIYF. The CDR3 bases are TGTGCCAGCAGTATATCCGGGACAGGGGTTGGAAACACCATATATTTT.